Below are 20 T cell receptor beta chains sequenced from a single sample in a study of post-analysis software for immune sequencing data. Included in the TCR beta cDNA libraries were unique molecular identifiers. TCRdb reprocessed the PCR reads via MiXCR and lists one record per CDR3 protein. The data hold hundreds of thousands of distinct CDR3 sequences, with around 64% observed a single time. General study points: Patients showed TRBV5-6, TRBV5-1 and TRBV20-1 among about five TRBV segments more frequent than in controls.

Their recognized antigens are unknown. Sequenced sample: blood. Every receptor here comes from a girl aged 2 to 10 with multiple sclerosis.

This chain links TRBV6-6 with TRBJ2-1, with D tentatively TRBD1 or TRBD2 (5 bases each). The J call may be wrong; the DNA end is better matched by TRBJ2-7. In germline, CDR1 is MNHNY, CDR2 SVGAGI (reference sequence). The CDR3 covers 13 residues. CDR3 nucleotides: TGTGCCAATCCGGGACGGTCCTACAATGAGCAGTACTTC. Protein sequence: CANPGRSYNEQYF.

This clonotype was seen ten or more times. The rearrangement uses TRBV29-1 and TRBJ1-2; D unclear. Trimming took off 4 bases at V and 5 bases at J, with 8 bases between the two ends. Germline-derived CDR1 and CDR2 are SQVTM and ANQGSEA. CDR3 length: 11 amino acids. DNA for the CDR3: TGCAGCGTTGTAACACCGTATGGCTACACCTTC. It codes for CSVVTPYGYTF. Full variable domain (outside the CDR3, taken from reference TRBV29-1 and TRBJ1-2): SAVISQKPSRDICQRGTSLTIQCQVDSQVTMMFWYRQQPGQSLTLIATANQGSEATYESGFVIDKFPISRPNLTFSTLTVSNMSPEDSSIYLCSVVTPYGYTFGSGTRLTVV.

The chain combines TRBV11-2 with TRBJ2-7; TRBD2 matches 8 bases. This CDR3 has 16 amino acids. Trimming took 1 base from V and 2 from J; bases not matched to a gene: 7. Germline assignment: CDR1 SGHAT and CDR2 FQNNGV. The DNA for the CDR3 is TGTGCCAGCAGCTTAGCCCTAGCGGGCCAACCCTACGAGCAGTACTTC. Its translation is CASSLALAGQPYEQYF. Drawing the rest from reference TRBV11-2 and TRBJ2-7, the complete variable domain is EAGVAQSPRYKIIEKRQSVAFWCNPISGHATLYWYQQILGQGPKLLIQFQNNGVVDDSQLPKDRFSAERLKGVDSTLKIQPAKLEDSAVYLCASSLALAGQPYEQYFGPGTRLTVT.

This clonotype was observed a few times. An end of the junction does not agree with germline; a read error may underlie this. The genes are TRBV6-1 and TRBJ2-5; possible D gene TRBD1, 7 bases. This CDR3 has 15 residues. Germline CDR1 and CDR2: MNHNS and SASEGT. The CDR3 DNA reads as TGTGCCAGCAAATCTCCTACAGGGGAGGCAGAGGCCCAGTACTTC. This translates into CASKSPTGEAEAQYF.

The sample holds one count of this clonotype. The chain employs TRBV20-1 and TRBJ2-3; D remains unclear. Trimming cost V 5 bases and J 1 base, with 16 bases left between them. This CDR3 is 15 amino acids long. CDR1 DFQATT and CDR2 SNEGSKA come from the germline V gene (reference sequence). DNA of the CDR3: TGCAGTGCTTCCCCGGACGCCGCGGGCACAGATACGCAGTATTTT. Amino acids: CSASPDAAGTDTQYF.

This clonotype was seen more than once but under ten times. V gene TRBV6-6 combines with J gene TRBJ2-5; 8 positions match TRBD1. Germline V CDR1 and CDR2: MNHNY, SVGAGI (reference sequence). This CDR3 comprises 15 residues. The J segment lost 1 base and the V segment lost 6 bases, leaving 7 bases of the junction unmatched. The CDR3 nucleotides are TGTGCCAGCAGCCGCAGGGGGCTGATCCAAGAGACCCAGTACTTC. This translates into CASSRRGLIQETQYF.

This clonotype was found a few times. The J gene is TRBJ2-7, the V gene TRBV29-1; 9 nucleotides align to TRBD2. The CDR3 is 12 amino acids. V dropped 4 bases and J dropped 7; count of bases not matched to a gene: 5. Germline-derived CDR1 and CDR2 are SQVTM and ANQGSEA. The CDR3 loop is CSVAGTSTEQYF. CDR3 DNA sequence: TGCAGCGTTGCCGGGACTAGCACTGAGCAGTACTTC.

This clonotype has only a few counts. The chain carries TRBV28 and TRBJ1-6; unclear D gene. CDR1 is MDHEN, CDR2 SYDVKM, per germline. V was clipped by 7 bases and J by 7 bases, with 11 bases between them. The CDR3 has 13 amino acids. As DNA, the CDR3 is TGTGCCAGCACGGTATCCCTCAATTCACCCCTCCACTTT. Its translation: CASTVSLNSPLHF.

The V and J genes are TRBV10-3 and TRBJ1-6, with TRBD1 matching 7 bases. V was clipped by 0 bases and J by 7 bases; unmatched bases: 9. This CDR3 has 17 amino acids. Germline CDR1 reads ENHRY; CDR2 reads SYGVKD. The CDR3 loop is CAISESMTGQTNSPLHF. The CDR3 DNA follows: TGTGCCATCAGTGAGTCCATGACGGGACAGACGAATTCACCCCTCCACTTT.

This chain uses TRBV2 with TRBJ1-2, with no clear D. This CDR3 has 15 amino acids. From germline, CDR1 is SNHLY and CDR2 FYNNEI. Trimming shortened V by 2 bases and J by 7 bases, and 17 bases separated the two germline ends. CDR3 residues: CASSERSAELSGYTF. As DNA, the CDR3 is TGTGCCAGCAGTGAAAGGTCAGCCGAATTGTCTGGCTACACCTTC. Together with reference TRBV2 and TRBJ1-2, the CDR3 gives the full variable domain: EPEVTQTPSHQVTQMGQEVILRCVPISNHLYFYWYRQILGQKVEFLVSFYNNEISEKSEIFDDQFSVERPDGSNFTLKIRSTKLEDSAMYFCASSERSAELSGYTFGSGTRLTVV.

The J gene is TRBJ2-7, the V gene TRBV6-6; 7 nucleotides agree with TRBD1. The CDR3 runs to 13 residues. The V segment lost 6 bases and the J segment 6 bases; nucleotides outside the gene matches: 8. The V gene's germline CDR1 is MNHNY and CDR2 SVGAGI (reference sequence). The CDR3 sequence is CASRRDRDGEQYF. The DNA of the CDR3 is TGTGCCAGCAGACGCGACAGGGATGGCGAGCAGTACTTC.

The rearrangement joins TRBV6-5 to TRBJ1-5; D is perhaps TRBD1 (6 bases). Per germline, CDR1 MNHEY and CDR2 SVGAGI. The ends were cut back, 6 bases at V and 3 bases at J, with 15 bases in the middle. This CDR3 has 15 amino acids. The CDR3 region is CASSVTGHLNQPQHF. DNA of the CDR3: TGTGCCAGCAGCGTGACGGGACACCTCAATCAGCCCCAGCATTTT.

The chain carries TRBV5-7 and TRBJ2-1; D is possibly TRBD1 (6 bases). TRBV5-7 is annotated as an ORF whose role is uncertain. The ends were cut back, 5 bases at V and 2 bases at J, with 14 bases in the middle. The CDR3 is made up of 15 amino acids. The DNA for the CDR3 is TGTGCCAGCAGTTTCCGGGACACCGCCTACAATGAGCAGTTCTTC. Translation gives CASSFRDTAYNEQFF.

This clonotype has only a few counts. The genes are TRBV5-6 and TRBJ1-6, with TRBD1 as a possible D gene (5 bases). The CDR3 consists of 15 residues. Trimming removed 3 bases at V and 6 bases at J, with 13 bases between. Germline CDR1 and CDR2: SGHDT and YYEEEE. The CDR3 loop is CASSSDGGGNSPLHF. The CDR3 coding sequence is TGTGCCAGCAGCTCCGATGGGGGGGGTAATTCACCCCTCCACTTT. The full variable domain, completed using reference TRBV5-6 and TRBJ1-6, is DAGVTQSPTHLIKTRGQQVTLRCSPKSGHDTVSWYQQALGQGPQFIFQYYEEEERQRGNFPDRFSGHQFPNYSSELNVNALLLGDSALYLCASSSDGGGNSPLHFGNGTRLTVT.

V usage is TRBV7-2 and J usage is TRBJ2-7; 7 positions match TRBD2. Germline assignment: CDR1 SGHTA and CDR2 FQGNSA. V dropped 2 bases and J dropped 0; count of bases not matched to a gene: 7. The CDR3 sequence is 16 residues long. In DNA, the CDR3 is TGTGCCAGCAGCTTATCTCTAGCGGCTGCCTCCTACGAGCAGTACTTC. This sequence encodes CASSLSLAAASYEQYF.

The gene calls are TRBV7-8 and TRBJ1-1; 7 bases match TRBD1. Germline loops: CDR1 SGHVS, CDR2 FQNEAQ. The CDR3 extends over 14 amino acids. V dropped 5 bases and J dropped 6; count of bases not matched to a gene: 9. The CDR3 nucleotides are TGTGCCAGCAGCCCTTGGGAGGGGGCGTCTGAAGCTTTCTTT. It yields the protein CASSPWEGASEAFF.

This sequence joins TRBV3-1 and TRBJ2-7; TRBD2 is a possible D gene (6 bases). CDR3 size: 14 residues. Germline assignment: CDR1 LGHDT and CDR2 YNNKEL (reference sequence). Trimming left V 5 bases short and J 5 bases short, with 16 bases between. CDR3 loop: CASSRRLVKNEQYF. As DNA, the CDR3 is TGTGCCAGCAGCAGACGACTAGTTAAGAACGAGCAGTACTTC.

This clonotype was counted a few times. The chain couples TRBV10-3 to TRBJ2-1; 9 bases map to TRBD1. Per germline, CDR1 ENHRY and CDR2 SYGVKD. The CDR3 has 17 residues. Trimming took 0 bases from V and 7 from J; bases not matched to a gene: 10. The CDR3 DNA follows: TGTGCCATCAGTGAGTCCCGGGACAGGGCCGGGAGAAATGAGCAGTTCTTC. Protein sequence: CAISESRDRAGRNEQFF.

V gene TRBV2 combines with J gene TRBJ2-1; possible D gene TRBD2, 6 bases. The CDR3 contains 12 residues. V lost 9 bases, J lost 8 bases, and 14 bases lay in between. Germline V gene lookup returns CDR1 SNHLY and CDR2 FYNNEI. CDR3 sequence: CASKLARDEQFF. The CDR3 DNA reads as TGTGCCAGTAAACTAGCTCGGGATGAGCAGTTCTTC. Drawing the rest from reference TRBV2 and TRBJ2-1, the complete variable domain is EPEVTQTPSHQVTQMGQEVILRCVPISNHLYFYWYRQILGQKVEFLVSFYNNEISEKSEIFDDQFSVERPDGSNFTLKIRSTKLEDSAMYFCASKLARDEQFFGPGTRLTVL.

This sequence joins TRBV29-1 and TRBJ2-3, with 7 bases matching TRBD1. The CDR3 is 13 amino acids. CDR1 is SQVTM, CDR2 ANQGSEA, per germline. The V and J ends lost 7 bases and 2 bases, in that order; junction bases with no gene match: 6. The CDR3 loop reads CSGYRGDTDTQYF. CDR3 sequence (DNA): TGCAGCGGGTACAGGGGCGACACAGATACGCAGTATTTT.